These 6 T cell receptor beta chains were all obtained from the same sample, sequenced in a study of T cells in Graves' hyperthyroidism and ophthalmopathy. RNA transcripts provided the source from which TCR beta CDR3 regions were amplified. A first-round RT-PCR of the TCR CDR3 used the HTBI primer set. A single record per CDR3 protein comes from TCRdb applying MiXCR to the multiplex PCR reads. This table holds roughly 570,000 distinct CDR3 sequences, approximately 15% found once. Sequenced sample: blood. The receptor set was obtained from a woman aged 25-40 years with Graves' hyperthyroidism.

In its sample, this clonotype was seen many times. The chain recombines TRBV12-3 or TRBV12-4 with TRBJ1-5; D is unclear. Deletions cut 5 bases from V and 4 bases from J, with 15 bases between. The CDR3 is made up of 15 amino acids. The CDR3 region is CASSTYGQRNQPQHF. CDR3 nucleotide sequence: TGTGCCAGCAGTACCTACGGGCAGAGAAATCAGCCCCAGCATTTT.

V is TRBV7-8 and J is TRBJ2-3; TRBD2 matches at 10 bases. This CDR3 has 14 amino acids. Trimming took 5 bases from V and 4 from J; bases not matched to a gene: 3. Germline-derived CDR1 and CDR2 are SGHVS and FQNEAQ. CDR3 DNA sequence: TGTGCCAGCAGCGAGCTAGCGGGGGCAGATACGCAGTATTTT. Residues: CASSELAGADTQYF.

This clonotype occurred many times. The CDR3, as DNA: TGTGCCAGCAGCTTAGCTGGGACTCGCAATGAGCAGTTCTTC. Residues: CASSLAGTRNEQFF. The chain is built from TRBV7-9 and TRBJ2-1; weak D call: TRBD2 (6 bases). Germline assignment: CDR1 SEHNR and CDR2 FQNEAQ (reference sequence). This CDR3 comprises 14 residues. The V end lost 0 bases, the J end lost 6 bases, and 9 bases lay between the germline ends.

This clonotype was detected many times. V and J are TRBV7-3 and TRBJ2-1; weak D call: TRBD2 (5 bases). Germline values: CDR1 SGHTA, CDR2 FQGTGA. The CDR3 has 14 residues. Trimming took off 2 bases at V and 2 bases at J, with 7 bases between the two ends. CDR3: CASSLAGTYNEQFF. CDR3 nucleotide sequence: TGTGCCAGCAGCTTAGCGGGTACCTACAATGAGCAGTTCTTC.

In this sample, this clonotype turned up a few times. V is TRBV27 and J is TRBJ1-1; 8 bases align to TRBD1. CDR1 is MNHEY, CDR2 SMNVEV, per germline (reference sequence). V was pared by 5 bases and J by 3 bases, with 8 bases of the junction left unmatched. The CDR3 sequence is 15 residues long. In DNA, the CDR3 is TGTGCCAGCAGTCCCGGACAGGGAGGGGACACTGAAGCTTTCTTT. Encoded protein: CASSPGQGGDTEAFF.

There are many counts of this clonotype. The chain couples TRBV20-1 to TRBJ2-7; D is possibly TRBD1 (5 bases). The V gene lost 3 bases and the J gene lost 3 bases, with 12 bases spanning the gap. In germline, CDR1 is DFQATT, CDR2 SNEGSKA (reference sequence). The CDR3 has 13 amino acids. The CDR3 region is CSASEQAIYEQYF. CDR3 nucleotide sequence: TGCAGTGCTAGTGAACAGGCGATCTACGAGCAGTACTTC.